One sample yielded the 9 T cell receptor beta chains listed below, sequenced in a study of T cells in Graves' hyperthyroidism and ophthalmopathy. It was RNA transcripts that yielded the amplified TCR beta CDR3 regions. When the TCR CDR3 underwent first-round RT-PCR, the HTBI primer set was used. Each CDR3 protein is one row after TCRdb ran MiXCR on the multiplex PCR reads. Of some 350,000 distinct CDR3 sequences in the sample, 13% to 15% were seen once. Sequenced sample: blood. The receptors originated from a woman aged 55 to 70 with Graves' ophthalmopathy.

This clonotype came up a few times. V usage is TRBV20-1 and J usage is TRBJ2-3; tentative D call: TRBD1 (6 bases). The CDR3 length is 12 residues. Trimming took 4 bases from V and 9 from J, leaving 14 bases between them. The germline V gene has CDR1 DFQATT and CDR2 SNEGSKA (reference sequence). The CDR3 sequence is CSAKSPDRTQYF. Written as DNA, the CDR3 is TGCAGTGCTAAGTCCCCGGACAGAACGCAGTATTTT.

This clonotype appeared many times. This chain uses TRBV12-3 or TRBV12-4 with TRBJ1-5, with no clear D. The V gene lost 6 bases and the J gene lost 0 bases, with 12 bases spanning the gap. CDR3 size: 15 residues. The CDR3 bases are TGTGCCAGCAGAGTTGACGGACCTAGCAATCAGCCCCAGCATTTT. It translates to CASRVDGPSNQPQHF.

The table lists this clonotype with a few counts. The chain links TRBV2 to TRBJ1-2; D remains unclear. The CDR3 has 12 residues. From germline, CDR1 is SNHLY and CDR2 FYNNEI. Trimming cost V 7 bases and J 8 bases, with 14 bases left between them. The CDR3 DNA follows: TGTGCCAGCATTGTAATCCTTGGAGGCTACACCTTC. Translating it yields CASIVILGGYTF.

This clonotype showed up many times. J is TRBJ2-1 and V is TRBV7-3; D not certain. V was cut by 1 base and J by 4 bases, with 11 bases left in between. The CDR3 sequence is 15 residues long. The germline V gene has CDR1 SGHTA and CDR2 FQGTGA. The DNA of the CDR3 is TGTGCCAGCAGCTTAAGTCGGCAAACTTACAATGAGCAGTTCTTC. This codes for CASSLSRQTYNEQFF.

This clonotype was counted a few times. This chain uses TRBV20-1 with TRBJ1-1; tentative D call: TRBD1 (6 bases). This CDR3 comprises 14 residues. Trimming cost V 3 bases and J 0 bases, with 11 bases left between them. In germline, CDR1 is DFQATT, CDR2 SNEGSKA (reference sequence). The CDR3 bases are TGCAGTGCTAGGAGGGACACCTTGAACACTGAAGCTTTCTTT. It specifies CSARRDTLNTEAFF.

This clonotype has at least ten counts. In DNA, the CDR3 is TGTGCCAGCAGCTTCGAGGGGGGAGGTGGCTACACCTTC. This translates into CASSFEGGGGYTF. V usage is TRBV11-2 and J usage is TRBJ1-2; D is possibly TRBD1 (6 bases). This CDR3 has 13 amino acids. Trimming took off 3 bases at V and 7 bases at J, with 12 bases between the two ends. Germline V lookup: CDR1 SGHAT, CDR2 FQNNGV.

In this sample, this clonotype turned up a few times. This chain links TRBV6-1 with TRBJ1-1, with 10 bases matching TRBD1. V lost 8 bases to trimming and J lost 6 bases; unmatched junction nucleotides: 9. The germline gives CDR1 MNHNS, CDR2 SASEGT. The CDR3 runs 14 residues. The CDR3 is CASGAGTGAPEAFF. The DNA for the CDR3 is TGTGCCAGCGGAGCCGGGACAGGGGCCCCTGAAGCTTTCTTT.

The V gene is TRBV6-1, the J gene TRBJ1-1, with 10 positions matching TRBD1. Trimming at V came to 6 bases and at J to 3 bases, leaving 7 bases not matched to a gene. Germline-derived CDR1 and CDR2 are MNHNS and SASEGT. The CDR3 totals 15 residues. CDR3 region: CASSTRDRGYTEAFF. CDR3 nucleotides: TGTGCCAGCAGCACGCGGGACAGGGGATACACTGAAGCTTTCTTT.

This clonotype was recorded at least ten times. Written as DNA, the CDR3 is TGTGCCAGCAGTGAAGCTCAGCGGGCCCGGTTCTTC. Protein sequence: CASSEAQRARFF. The chain couples TRBV6-1 to TRBJ2-1, with D perhaps TRBD2 (6 bases). In germline, CDR1 is MNHNS, CDR2 SASEGT. This CDR3 spans 12 amino acids. V was shortened by 0 bases and J by 15 bases, with 12 bases between the two germline ends.